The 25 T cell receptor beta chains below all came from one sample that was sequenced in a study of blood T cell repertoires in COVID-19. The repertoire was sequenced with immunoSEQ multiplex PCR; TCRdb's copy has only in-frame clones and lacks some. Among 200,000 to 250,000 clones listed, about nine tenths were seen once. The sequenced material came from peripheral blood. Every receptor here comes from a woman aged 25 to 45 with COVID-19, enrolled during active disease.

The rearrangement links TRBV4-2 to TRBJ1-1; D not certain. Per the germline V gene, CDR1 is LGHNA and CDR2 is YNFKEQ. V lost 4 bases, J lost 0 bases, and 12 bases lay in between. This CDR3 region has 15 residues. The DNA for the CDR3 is TGTGCCAGCAGCCCACAAGAAAAATTGAACACTGAAGCTTTCTTT. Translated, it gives CASSPQEKLNTEAFF.

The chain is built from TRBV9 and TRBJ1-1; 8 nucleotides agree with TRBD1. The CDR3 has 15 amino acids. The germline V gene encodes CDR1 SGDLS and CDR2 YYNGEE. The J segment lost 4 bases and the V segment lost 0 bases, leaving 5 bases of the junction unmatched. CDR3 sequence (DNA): TGTGCCAGCAGCGTAGACACAGGGGGGGGCACTGAAGCTTTCTTT. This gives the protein CASSVDTGGGTEAFF.

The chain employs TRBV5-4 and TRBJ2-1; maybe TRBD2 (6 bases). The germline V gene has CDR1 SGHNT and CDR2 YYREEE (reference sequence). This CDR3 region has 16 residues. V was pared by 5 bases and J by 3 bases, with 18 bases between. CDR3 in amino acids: CASSPGAGSGYNEQFF. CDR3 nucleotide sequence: TGTGCCAGCAGTCCCGGGGCGGGATCGGGCTACAATGAGCAGTTCTTC.

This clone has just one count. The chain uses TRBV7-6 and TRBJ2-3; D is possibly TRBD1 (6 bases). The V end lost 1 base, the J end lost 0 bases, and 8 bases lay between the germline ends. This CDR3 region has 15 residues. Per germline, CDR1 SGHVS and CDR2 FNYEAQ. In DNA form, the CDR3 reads TGTGCCAGCAGCTTAGAGGGGACAAGCACAGATACGCAGTATTTT. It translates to CASSLEGTSTDTQYF.

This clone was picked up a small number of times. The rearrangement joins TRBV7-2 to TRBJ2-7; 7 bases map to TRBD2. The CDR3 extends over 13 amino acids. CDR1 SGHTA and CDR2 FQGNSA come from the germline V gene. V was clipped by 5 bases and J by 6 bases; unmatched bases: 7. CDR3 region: CASSPRTRGEQYF. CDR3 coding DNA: TGTGCCAGCAGCCCAAGGACTAGGGGCGAGCAGTACTTC.

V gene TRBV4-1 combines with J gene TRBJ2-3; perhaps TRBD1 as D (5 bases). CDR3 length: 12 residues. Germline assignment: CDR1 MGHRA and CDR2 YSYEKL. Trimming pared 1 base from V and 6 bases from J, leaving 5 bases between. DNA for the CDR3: TGCGCCAGCAGCCAAGGGGGCGATACGCAGTATTTT. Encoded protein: CASSQGGDTQYF.

Here the CDR3 DNA reads TGCGCCAGCAGCCCCGGACAGGGGGCGAACACTGAAGCTTTCTTT. This translates into CASSPGQGANTEAFF. This sequence joins TRBV5-1 and TRBJ1-1, with 11 bases lining up with TRBD1. The germline gives CDR1 SGHRS, CDR2 YFSETQ. The junction had 3 bases not matched to a gene; V was cut back by 4 bases and J by 1 base. CDR3 length: 15 residues.

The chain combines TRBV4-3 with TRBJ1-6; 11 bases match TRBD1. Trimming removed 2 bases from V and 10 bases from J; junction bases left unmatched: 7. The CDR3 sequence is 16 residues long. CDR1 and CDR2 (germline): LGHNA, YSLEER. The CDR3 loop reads CASSQKPGQGGSPLHF. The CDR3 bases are TGCGCCAGCAGCCAAAAACCGGGACAGGGGGGATCACCCCTCCACTTT.

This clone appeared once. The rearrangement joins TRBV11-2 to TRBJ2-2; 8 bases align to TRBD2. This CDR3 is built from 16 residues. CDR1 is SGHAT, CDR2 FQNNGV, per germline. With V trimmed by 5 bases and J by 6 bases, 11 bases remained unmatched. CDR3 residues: CASSLRVRGGPGELFF. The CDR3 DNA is TGTGCCAGCAGCCTCCGGGTCCGGGGGGGGCCCGGGGAGCTGTTTTTT.

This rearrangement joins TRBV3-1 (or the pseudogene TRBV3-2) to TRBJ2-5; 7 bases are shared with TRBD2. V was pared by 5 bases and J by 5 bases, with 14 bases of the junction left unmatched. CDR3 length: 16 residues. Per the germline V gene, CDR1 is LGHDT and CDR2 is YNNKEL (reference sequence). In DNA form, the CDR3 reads TGTGCCAGCAGCATCAGGAGCGGGGCTTCCCGGGAGACCCAGTACTTC. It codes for CASSIRSGASRETQYF.

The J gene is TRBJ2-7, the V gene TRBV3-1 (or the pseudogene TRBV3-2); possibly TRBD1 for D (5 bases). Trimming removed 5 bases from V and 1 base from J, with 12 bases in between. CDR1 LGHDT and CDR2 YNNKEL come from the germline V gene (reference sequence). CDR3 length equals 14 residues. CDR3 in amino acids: CASSAAGASYEQYF. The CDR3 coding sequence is TGTGCCAGCAGCGCCGCTGGGGCTTCCTACGAGCAGTACTTC.

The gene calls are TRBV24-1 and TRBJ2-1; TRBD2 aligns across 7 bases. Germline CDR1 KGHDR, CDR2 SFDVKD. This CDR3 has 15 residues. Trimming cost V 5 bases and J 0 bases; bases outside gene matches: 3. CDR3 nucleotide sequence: TGTGCCACCAGTGGAGAGCGGGGCTCCTACAATGAGCAGTTCTTC. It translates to CATSGERGSYNEQFF.

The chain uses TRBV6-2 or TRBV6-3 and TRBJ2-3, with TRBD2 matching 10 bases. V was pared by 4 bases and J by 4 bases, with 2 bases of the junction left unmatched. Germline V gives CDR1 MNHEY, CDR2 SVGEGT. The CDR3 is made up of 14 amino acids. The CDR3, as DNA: TGTGCCAGCAGTTCAGCGGGGGGGCCAGATACGCAGTATTTT. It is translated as CASSSAGGPDTQYF.

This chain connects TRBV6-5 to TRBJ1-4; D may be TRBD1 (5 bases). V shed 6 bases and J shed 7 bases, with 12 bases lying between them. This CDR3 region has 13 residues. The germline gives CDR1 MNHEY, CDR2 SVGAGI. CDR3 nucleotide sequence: TGTGCCAGCAGGGGGCGGTTGGGTGAAAAACTGTTTTTT. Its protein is CASRGRLGEKLFF.

The CDR3 region is CASSVFSTSGREDTQYF. The CDR3 coding sequence is TGTGCCAGCAGCGTTTTTTCGACTAGCGGGAGGGAGGATACGCAGTATTTT. The V and J genes are TRBV9 and TRBJ2-3; 14 bases fit TRBD2. Trimming took 2 bases from V and 6 from J; bases not matched to a gene: 8. The CDR3 loop spans 17 amino acids. Germline CDR1 and CDR2: SGDLS and YYNGEE. Combining the CDR3 with reference TRBV9 and TRBJ2-3 gives the whole variable domain DSGVTQTPKHLITATGQRVTLRCSPRSGDLSVYWYQQSLDQGLQFLIQYYNGEERAKGNILERFSAQQFPDLHSELNLSSLELGDSALYFCASSVFSTSGREDTQYFGPGTRLTVL.

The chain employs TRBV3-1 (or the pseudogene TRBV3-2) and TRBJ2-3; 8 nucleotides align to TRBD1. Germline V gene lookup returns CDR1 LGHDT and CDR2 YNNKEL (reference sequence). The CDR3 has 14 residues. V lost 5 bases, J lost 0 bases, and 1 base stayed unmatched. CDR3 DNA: TGTGCCAGCAGCTGGGACAGGAGCACAGATACGCAGTATTTT. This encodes CASSWDRSTDTQYF.

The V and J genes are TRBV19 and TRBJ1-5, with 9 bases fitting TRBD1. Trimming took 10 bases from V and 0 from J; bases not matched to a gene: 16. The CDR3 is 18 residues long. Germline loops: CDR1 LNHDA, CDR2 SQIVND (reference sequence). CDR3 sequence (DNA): TGTGCCACCCACTCTCCGGGACAGGGTGGATATAGCAATCAGCCCCAGCATTTT. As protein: CATHSPGQGGYSNQPQHF. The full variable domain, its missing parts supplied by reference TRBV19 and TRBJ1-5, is DGGITQSPKYLFRKEGQNVTLSCEQNLNHDAMYWYRQDPGQGLRLIYYSQIVNDFQKGDIAEGYSVSREKKESFPLTVTSAQKNPTAFYLCATHSPGQGGYSNQPQHFGDGTRLSIL.

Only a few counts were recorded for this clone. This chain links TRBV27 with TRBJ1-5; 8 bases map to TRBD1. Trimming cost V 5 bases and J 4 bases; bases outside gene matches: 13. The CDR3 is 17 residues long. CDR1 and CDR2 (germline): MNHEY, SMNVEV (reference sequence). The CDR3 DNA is TGTGCCAGCAGTCCAAGGACAGGGCCCCTATGGAATCAGCCCCAGCATTTT. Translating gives CASSPRTGPLWNQPQHF.

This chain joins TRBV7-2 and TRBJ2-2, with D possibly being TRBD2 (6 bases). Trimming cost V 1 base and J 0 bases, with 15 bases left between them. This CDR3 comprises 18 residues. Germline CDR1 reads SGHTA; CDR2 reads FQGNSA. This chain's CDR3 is CASSLVGGRSANTGELFF. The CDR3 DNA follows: TGTGCCAGCAGCTTAGTCGGGGGAAGGTCGGCGAACACCGGGGAGCTGTTTTTT.

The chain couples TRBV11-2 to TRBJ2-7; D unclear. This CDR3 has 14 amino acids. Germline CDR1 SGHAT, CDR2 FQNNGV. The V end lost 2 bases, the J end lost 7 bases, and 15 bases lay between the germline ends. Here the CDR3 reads CASSLNPAPREQYF. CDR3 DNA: TGTGCCAGCAGCTTAAACCCCGCTCCGCGGGAGCAGTACTTC. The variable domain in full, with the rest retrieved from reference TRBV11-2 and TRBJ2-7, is EAGVAQSPRYKIIEKRQSVAFWCNPISGHATLYWYQQILGQGPKLLIQFQNNGVVDDSQLPKDRFSAERLKGVDSTLKIQPAKLEDSAVYLCASSLNPAPREQYFGPGTRLTVT.

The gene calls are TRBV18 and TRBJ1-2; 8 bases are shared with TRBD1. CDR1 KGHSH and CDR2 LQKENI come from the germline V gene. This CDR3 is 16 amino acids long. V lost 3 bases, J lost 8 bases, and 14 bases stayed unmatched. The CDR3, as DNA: TGTGCCAGCTCACCCAACCTACCGGGACAGGCGGGCGGCTACACCTTC. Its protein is CASSPNLPGQAGGYTF.

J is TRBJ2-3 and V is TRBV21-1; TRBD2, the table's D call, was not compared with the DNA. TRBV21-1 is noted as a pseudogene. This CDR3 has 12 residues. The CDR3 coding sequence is TGTGCCAGCAGCAAAAACTCAGATACGCAGTATTTT. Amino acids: CASSKNSDTQYF.

CDR3 region: CSVEDGGLEQYF. The CDR3 DNA reads as TGCAGCGTTGAAGATGGAGGGCTCGAGCAGTACTTC. This chain connects TRBV29-1 to TRBJ2-7, with D perhaps TRBD2 (6 bases). CDR1 and CDR2 from the germline V gene are SQVTM and ANQGSEA. This CDR3 is built from 12 residues. The V gene lost 0 bases and the J gene lost 6 bases, with 9 bases spanning the gap.

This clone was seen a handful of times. Here the CDR3 reads CASSPRGNTEAFF. The DNA for the CDR3 is TGCGCCAGCAGCCCTAGGGGTAACACTGAAGCTTTCTTT. The chain recombines TRBV5-1 with TRBJ1-1; possible D gene TRBD1, 5 bases. Germline V gene sequence: CDR1 SGHRS, CDR2 YFSETQ. This CDR3 comprises 13 residues. Trimming removed 4 bases from V and 2 bases from J, with 9 bases in between.

CDR3 amino acids: CSASCRASEQYV. The CDR3 DNA follows: TGCAGTGCTAGTTGTCGAGCAAGCGAGCAGTACGTC. V gene TRBV20-1 combines with J gene TRBJ2-7; D unresolved. CDR1 DFQATT and CDR2 SNEGSKA come from the germline V gene (reference sequence). The CDR3 extends over 12 amino acids. V lost 3 bases to trimming and J lost 6 bases, with 12 bases between them.